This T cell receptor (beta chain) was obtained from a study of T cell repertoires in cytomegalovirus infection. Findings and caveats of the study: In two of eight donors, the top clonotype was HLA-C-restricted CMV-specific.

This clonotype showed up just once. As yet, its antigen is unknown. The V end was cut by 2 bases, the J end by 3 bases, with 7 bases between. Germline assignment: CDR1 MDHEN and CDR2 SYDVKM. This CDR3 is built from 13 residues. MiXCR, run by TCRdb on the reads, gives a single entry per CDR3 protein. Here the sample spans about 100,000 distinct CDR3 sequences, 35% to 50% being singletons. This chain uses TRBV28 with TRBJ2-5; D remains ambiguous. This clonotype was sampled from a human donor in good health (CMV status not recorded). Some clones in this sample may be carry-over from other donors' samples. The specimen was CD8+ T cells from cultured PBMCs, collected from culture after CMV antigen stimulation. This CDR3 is CASSLARKETQYF. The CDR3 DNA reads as TGTGCCAGCAGTTTAGCCAGAAAAGAGACCCAGTACTTC.